The 5 T cell receptor beta chains presented below share a single source sample, sequenced in a study of shared clonotypes between healthy human individuals. The method was immunoSEQ multiplex PCR; TCRdb's version includes in-frame clones alone and lacks a portion of them. The sample holds about 340,000 clones, about 70% seen once. What was sequenced was memory CD4+ T cells sorted from blood. Specified subset: CD45RA-negative fraction. Source of these receptors: a man in his thirties or forties in good health.

The genes are TRBV19 and TRBJ2-4; a possible D gene is TRBD1 (5 bases). Germline lookup yields CDR1 LNHDA and CDR2 SQIVND (reference sequence). Between the trimmed V and J ends, which lost 7 bases and 4 bases, there was a span of 11 bases. This CDR3 contains 13 residues. The CDR3 DNA is TGTGCCAGTATTGGGGCGCTGAAAAACATTCAGTACTTC. This sequence encodes CASIGALKNIQYF.

The chain employs TRBV12-2 and TRBJ1-3. TRBV12-2 is described as a pseudogene. CDR3 length: 16 residues. DNA of the CDR3: TGTGCAAGTCGCTTACGGAGCGGGACGCACGGTAACACCATATATTTT. This sequence encodes CASRLRSGTHGNTIYF.

This clone has only one observation. CDR3 DNA: TGTGCCAGCAGTTACTTTGGGGTTTCCCCCGAAAAACTGTTTTTT. Translating gives CASSYFGVSPEKLFF. The chain carries TRBV6-5 and TRBJ1-4; D is unresolved. V was shortened by 1 base and J by 8 bases, with 14 bases between the two germline ends. The CDR3 length is 15 residues. Per the germline V gene, CDR1 is MNHEY and CDR2 is SVGAGI.

The V gene is TRBV2, the J gene TRBJ2-7; D possibly matches TRBD1 or TRBD2 (6 bases each). Deletions cut 2 bases from V and 7 bases from J, with 15 bases between. This CDR3 contains 14 residues. Germline CDR1 SNHLY, CDR2 FYNNEI. CDR3 sequence: CASSEIYRDSEQYF. The DNA of the CDR3 is TGTGCCAGCAGTGAAATCTACAGGGACTCGGAGCAGTACTTC.

V is TRBV6-6 and J is TRBJ2-4; D tentatively fits TRBD1 or TRBD2 (5 bases each). Trimming cost V 7 bases and J 0 bases, with 16 bases left between them. The CDR3 is 16 amino acids. CDR1 and CDR2 from the germline V gene are MNHNY and SVGAGI (reference sequence). CDR3 in amino acids: CASTGASGLAKNIQYF. The DNA for the CDR3 is TGTGCCAGCACTGGGGCGTCGGGGCTAGCCAAAAACATTCAGTACTTC.